Listed here are 18 T cell receptor beta chains from one sample, sequenced in a study of blood T cell repertoires in COVID-19. The data were produced by immunoSEQ multiplex PCR, yet TCRdb's version contains in-frame clones alone and is incomplete. The sample includes roughly 310,000 clones, approximately 90% of them seen just once. Sample: PBMCs or T cells enriched from blood (not recorded which). These receptors originate from a woman aged 35 to 49 who had recovered from COVID-19.

The rearrangement links TRBV30 to TRBJ2-3, with 10 positions matching TRBD1. Germline-derived CDR1 and CDR2 are GTSNPN and SVGIG (reference sequence). CDR3 length equals 15 residues. Unmatched junction bases numbered 6, after V lost 2 bases and J lost 4 bases. CDR3: CAWSPGQGGPDTQYF. The CDR3 nucleotides read TGTGCCTGGAGTCCCGGACAGGGGGGGCCAGATACGCAGTATTTT.

For this clone: Germline is not matched at one junction end, which may reflect a read error. V and J are TRBV28 and TRBJ1-1; 7 nucleotides line up with TRBD1. Germline V gives CDR1 MDHEN, CDR2 SYDVKM. The CDR3 is 12 amino acids. This CDR3 is CASGLQGTEAFF. CDR3 DNA: TGTGCCAGCGGTTTACAGGGGACTGAAGCTTTCTTT.

The chain uses TRBV11-2 and TRBJ2-2; tentative D call: TRBD1 (5 bases). V lost 5 bases and J lost 1, with 11 bases in between. The germline V gene encodes CDR1 SGHAT and CDR2 FQNNGV. This CDR3 is 15 amino acids long. CDR3 protein: CASSHRTLNTGELFF. DNA of the CDR3: TGTGCCAGCAGCCACCGGACATTGAACACCGGGGAGCTGTTTTTT.

The chain combines TRBV3-1 (or the pseudogene TRBV3-2) with TRBJ2-7; TRBD2 matches 8 bases. Germline-derived CDR1 and CDR2 are LGHDT and YNNKEL (reference sequence). V lost 1 base, J lost 3 bases, and 2 bases stayed unmatched. This CDR3 contains 14 residues. CDR3 in amino acids: CASSQVTSGYEQYF. In DNA, the CDR3 is TGTGCCAGCAGCCAAGTAACTAGCGGCTACGAGCAGTACTTC.

Notes on this clone: A far larger clone lies a single base away; this is likely a read error. The J gene is TRBJ2-1, the V gene TRBV4-3; possible D gene TRBD2, 5 bases. The CDR3 consists of 15 residues. Germline V lookup: CDR1 LGHNA, CDR2 YSLEER. The CDR3 sequence: CASGQGAAMVDEQFF. CDR3 in DNA: TGCGCCAGCGGCCAAGGAGCGGCCATGGTGGATGAGCAGTTCTTC.

The chain links TRBV4-3 to TRBJ1-5; D not resolved. V lost 2 bases and J lost 6, with 8 bases in between. Germline V CDR1 and CDR2: LGHNA, YSLEER. This CDR3 region has 13 residues. In DNA form, the CDR3 reads TGCGCCAGCAGCCAATCCTCCTGTCAGCCCCAGCATTTT. Amino acid sequence: CASSQSSCQPQHF.

The CDR3 nucleotides read TGTGCCAGCAGTGATGGGGCCGGGGGATTACAAGAGACCCAGTACTTC. Protein product: CASSDGAGGLQETQYF. This chain uses TRBV2 with TRBJ2-5; D possibly corresponds to TRBD2 (6 bases). CDR1 SNHLY and CDR2 FYNNEI come from the germline V gene. V gave up 3 bases and J gave up 2 bases, with 16 bases separating them. There are 16 residues in the CDR3.

The rearrangement uses TRBV4-3 and TRBJ1-1; no definite D call. The CDR3 runs 14 residues. Germline V gives CDR1 LGHNA, CDR2 YSLEER. Trimming removed 0 bases at V and 5 bases at J, with 10 bases between. The CDR3 bases are TGCGCCAGCAGCCAAGATCTCGGGAGGACTGAAGCTTTCTTT. It specifies CASSQDLGRTEAFF.

On this clone: Other DNA sequences within the sample encode an identical CDR3. The CDR3 DNA follows: TGTGCCAGCAGCTTCGCGGGGAACACTGAAGCTTTCTTT. It translates to CASSFAGNTEAFF. V is TRBV5-4 and J is TRBJ1-1; D remains ambiguous. CDR3 length: 13 amino acids. Trimming removed 2 bases at V and 1 base at J, with 6 bases between. Looked up from germline, CDR1 is SGHNT and CDR2 is YYREEE (reference sequence).

This clone occurred once. This chain joins TRBV28 and TRBJ1-2; D call uncertain. Trimming took off 6 bases at V and 4 bases at J, with 6 bases between the two ends. Looked up from germline, CDR1 is MDHEN and CDR2 is SYDVKM. The CDR3 runs to 11 residues. The CDR3 region is CASRSSYGYTF. CDR3 sequence (DNA): TGTGCCAGCAGGAGTTCCTATGGCTACACCTTC.

J is TRBJ1-2 and V is TRBV9, with TRBD1 matching 10 bases. Germline-derived CDR1 and CDR2 are SGDLS and YYNGEE. The ends lost 1 base at V and 7 bases at J; junction bases unmatched: 13. This CDR3 has 17 residues. The CDR3 coding sequence is TGTGCCAGCAGCGTACCTTCTCCGGGACAGGGGAAGGCTGGCTACACCTTC. It yields the protein CASSVPSPGQGKAGYTF.

V usage is TRBV9 and J usage is TRBJ2-1, with TRBD2 matching 10 bases. The V gene end was trimmed by 0 bases and the J gene end by 9 bases; junction bases not matched to a gene: 6. Germline CDR1 is SGDLS and CDR2 is YYNGEE. CDR3 size: 15 residues. CDR3 sequence: CASSVVASGGGEQFF. The CDR3 DNA follows: TGTGCCAGCAGCGTAGTGGCTAGCGGGGGCGGTGAGCAGTTCTTC.

J is TRBJ1-2 and V is TRBV2; D call uncertain. The CDR3 spans 13 residues. V lost 3 bases to trimming and J lost 4 bases, with 9 bases between them. From germline, CDR1 is SNHLY and CDR2 FYNNEI. The DNA of the CDR3 is TGTGCCAGCAGTGATTCCGTTCCCTATGGCTACACCTTC. It encodes CASSDSVPYGYTF.

The rearrangement joins TRBV19 to TRBJ1-6; a possible D gene is TRBD1 (6 bases). V dropped 3 bases and J dropped 1 base, with 10 bases sitting between them. This CDR3 comprises 16 residues. The germline V gene has CDR1 LNHDA and CDR2 SQIVND (reference sequence). The CDR3 DNA follows: TGTGCCAGTAGTATCAACAGGGTTTCCTATAATTCACCCCTCCACTTT. This sequence encodes CASSINRVSYNSPLHF.

The chain joins TRBV28 to TRBJ2-7, with TRBD2 matching 7 bases. CDR1 is MDHEN, CDR2 SYDVKM, per germline. CDR3 length: 14 amino acids. V shed 5 bases and J 3 bases; nucleotides not matched to a gene: 7. CDR3: CASSPPRGDYEQYF. CDR3 coding DNA: TGTGCCAGCAGTCCCCCTCGGGGGGACTACGAGCAGTACTTC.

The chain combines TRBV7-8 with TRBJ1-3, with a tentative D call TRBD1 (5 bases). Germline lookup yields CDR1 SGHVS and CDR2 FQNEAQ. The CDR3 loop spans 17 amino acids. V was trimmed by 1 base and J by 4 bases, leaving 17 bases between them. The CDR3 sequence is CASSLEGYGTAGNTIYF. CDR3 coding DNA: TGTGCCAGCAGCTTAGAAGGTTATGGGACTGCCGGAAACACCATATATTTT.

The DNA of the CDR3 is TGTGCCAGCAGCCAACAACGGGTGGTTAATGAAAAACTGTTTTTT. This gives the protein CASSQQRVVNEKLFF. The chain uses TRBV7-2 and TRBJ1-4, with D hard to call. Deletions cut 5 bases from V and 4 bases from J, with 14 bases between. The CDR3 extends over 15 amino acids. Germline CDR1 SGHTA, CDR2 FQGNSA.

The chain recombines TRBV11-2 with TRBJ1-6; 7 bases are shared with TRBD1. Trimming removed 7 bases from V and 6 bases from J; junction bases left unmatched: 9. Germline V lookup: CDR1 SGHAT, CDR2 FQNNGV. The CDR3 length is 15 residues. The CDR3, as DNA: TGTGCCAGCATCAGGGACAGTCAACCTAATTCACCCCTCCACTTT. As protein: CASIRDSQPNSPLHF.